This TCR beta chain came from a study of T cell repertoires in cytomegalovirus infection. From germline, CDR1 is SGHVS and CDR2 FNYEAQ. The CDR3 spans 13 residues. The germline V and J ends were trimmed by 6 bases and 4 bases, with 7 bases remaining between them. The study's findings and limits: In two of eight donors, the top clonotype was HLA-C-restricted CMV-specific. Public TCR beta family frequency separated CMV-and-HLA carriers, including in an independent cohort.

TCRdb analysed the reads with MiXCR anew, one entry per CDR3 protein. The table includes around 900,000 distinct CDR3 sequences, roughly 31% detected once. This clonotype was seen only a few times. The antigen remains unidentified. This receptor was taken from a human donor in good health (CMV status not recorded). Some clones in this sample may be carry-over from other donors' samples. This chain links TRBV7-6 with TRBJ2-6; no definite D call. The specimen was cultured CD8+ T cells from PBMCs, collected from culture after CMV antigen stimulation. The CDR3 DNA follows: TGTGCCAGCAGGTCCGGGGGGGCCAACGTCCTGACTTTC. Translating gives CASRSGGANVLTF.